These 30 T cell receptor beta chains were sequenced from one sample in a study of blood T cells in healthy people across ages. A J-beta primer mix and a sample-barcoded 5' primer were used in a second PCR of roughly 6 to 11 cycles. TCRdb reprocessed the 5' RACE reads via MiXCR and lists one record per CDR3 protein. Among hundreds of thousands of distinct CDR3 sequences listed, 25% were seen once. Another study also made use of these data, one on T cells of mothers and their children.

Sequenced material: blood. Receptors were obtained from a boy younger than 18 in good health.

This clonotype was detected only a few times. This CDR3 is missing its conserved last phenylalanine or tryptophan, likely due to a read error. The CDR3 protein is CASSFTGALATGYTL. The CDR3 DNA reads TGTGCCAGCAGCTTTACCGGGGCGTTGGCCACTGGCTACACCCTC. J is TRBJ1-2 and V is TRBV5-5; D perhaps matches TRBD1 (5 bases). CDR1 SGHKS and CDR2 YYEKEE come from the germline V gene (reference sequence). This CDR3 region has 15 residues. Trimming removed 2 bases at V and 7 bases at J, with 18 bases between.

The chain joins TRBV13 to TRBJ2-5; D tentatively fits TRBD1 or TRBD2 (6 bases each). With 4 bases removed from V and 2 bases from J, the gap between germline ends came to 17 bases. The CDR3 totals 16 residues. CDR1 is PRHDT, CDR2 FYEKMQ, per germline (reference sequence). DNA for the CDR3: TGTGCCAGCAGCTCGAGGGGGGAGGCCGTTCAAGAGACCCAGTACTTC. Its protein product is CASSSRGEAVQETQYF.

This clonotype occurred a few times. The V gene is TRBV9, the J gene TRBJ2-5; the D gene could be TRBD1 or TRBD2 (5 bases each). Trimming pared 2 bases from V and 1 base from J, leaving 9 bases between. CDR3 length equals 14 residues. Germline CDR1 and CDR2: SGDLS and YYNGEE. The CDR3 protein is CASSVAGTQETQYF. The CDR3, as DNA: TGTGCCAGCAGCGTGGCAGGGACCCAAGAGACCCAGTACTTC.

V is TRBV29-1 and J is TRBJ1-1, with unresolved D. Trimming pared 0 bases from V and 9 bases from J, leaving 8 bases between. The length of the CDR3 is 11 residues. Looked up from germline, CDR1 is SQVTM and CDR2 is ANQGSEA. The CDR3 here is CSVEEGQKAFF. CDR3 nucleotide sequence: TGCAGCGTTGAAGAAGGCCAAAAAGCTTTCTTT.

The V gene is TRBV28, the J gene TRBJ2-1, with D perhaps TRBD2 (5 bases). Germline lookup yields CDR1 MDHEN and CDR2 SYDVKM. V was clipped by 5 bases and J by 1 base, with 12 bases between them. This CDR3 contains 15 residues. For the CDR3, the DNA is TGTGCCAGCAGTCCCCTGGGGAGATCCTACAATGAGCAGTTCTTC. Translated: CASSPLGRSYNEQFF.

This clonotype came up a few times. The rearrangement links TRBV9 to TRBJ2-3; TRBD2 matches 7 bases. CDR3 size: 16 residues. CDR1 SGDLS and CDR2 YYNGEE come from the germline V gene. The V and J ends lost 1 base and 2 bases, in that order; junction bases with no gene match: 7. In DNA form, the CDR3 reads TGTGCCAGCAGCGTAAGCGGGACTGGATTCACAGATACGCAGTATTTT. Protein: CASSVSGTGFTDTQYF.

V and J are TRBV3-1 and TRBJ2-7; D tentatively reads TRBD1 or TRBD2 (5 bases each). This CDR3 has 15 amino acids. Trimming removed 3 bases from V and 1 base from J, with 13 bases in between. The germline gives CDR1 LGHDT, CDR2 YNNKEL (reference sequence). The CDR3 sequence is CASSQGTLLSYEQYF. CDR3 in DNA: TGTGCCAGCAGCCAGGGGACCTTATTGTCCTACGAGCAGTACTTC.

This clonotype has at least ten counts. The V and J genes are TRBV20-1 and TRBJ2-3; 9 bases are a match to TRBD2. J was trimmed by 3 bases and V by 0 bases; bases with no gene match: 7. The germline V gene encodes CDR1 DFQATT and CDR2 SNEGSKA (reference sequence). This CDR3 is 16 amino acids long. CDR3 protein: CSARDVVAGETDTQYF. In DNA, the CDR3 is TGCAGTGCTAGAGATGTTGTAGCGGGAGAGACAGATACGCAGTATTTT.

This sequence joins TRBV29-1 and TRBJ2-1, with TRBD2 identical over 10 bases. CDR3 length: 14 amino acids. CDR1 SQVTM and CDR2 ANQGSEA come from the germline V gene. J gave up 3 bases and V 5 bases, and 4 bases lay outside the gene matches. CDR3 amino acids: CSVLAGGLYNEQFF. The CDR3, as DNA: TGCAGCGTTTTAGCGGGAGGCCTCTACAATGAGCAGTTCTTC.

There are a few counts of this clonotype. The rearrangement joins TRBV5-1 to TRBJ2-3, with 8 bases that match TRBD2. Germline V lookup: CDR1 SGHRS, CDR2 YFSETQ. The CDR3 covers 15 residues. The V gene end was trimmed by 0 bases and the J gene end by 2 bases; junction bases not matched to a gene: 2. The CDR3 region has the DNA TGCGCCAGCAGCTTGGTACTAGCGGACACAGATACGCAGTATTTT. Amino acids: CASSLVLADTDTQYF.

The chain recombines TRBV11-2 with TRBJ2-5, with TRBD2 matching 14 bases. The length of the CDR3 is 20 residues. With V trimmed by 5 bases and J by 1 base, 15 bases remained unmatched. The germline V gene encodes CDR1 SGHAT and CDR2 FQNNGV. The CDR3 spells CASSPGTSGRGGPLQETQYF. The CDR3 region has the DNA TGTGCCAGCAGCCCAGGGACTAGCGGGAGAGGGGGACCACTCCAAGAGACCCAGTACTTC.

The rearrangement uses TRBV6-1 and TRBJ2-6; D is undetermined. This CDR3 spans 15 amino acids. Trimming removed 2 bases from V and 0 bases from J, with 5 bases in between. Germline V lookup: CDR1 MNHNS, CDR2 SASEGT. CDR3 coding DNA: TGTGCCAGCAGTGAATGGGGCTCTGGGGCCAACGTCCTGACTTTC. As protein: CASSEWGSGANVLTF.

This clonotype occurred a few times. The chain couples TRBV20-1 to TRBJ2-1; the match to TRBD2 covers 7 bases. Matching the DNA end better, TRBJ2-5 makes the J call doubtful. This CDR3 is 11 amino acids long. Looked up from germline, CDR1 is DFQATT and CDR2 is SNEGSKA (reference sequence). Here the CDR3 reads CSTLALETQYF. The CDR3 nucleotides are TGCAGTACACTAGCGCTGGAGACCCAGTACTTC.

V and J are TRBV29-1 and TRBJ1-1; D unresolved. V was cut by 0 bases and J by 7 bases, with 9 bases left in between. The CDR3 has 12 amino acids. Germline CDR1 SQVTM, CDR2 ANQGSEA. CDR3 coding DNA: TGCAGCGTTGAAGACTTGCCAAGTGAAGCTTTCTTT. It is translated as CSVEDLPSEAFF. The full variable domain, completed using reference TRBV29-1 and TRBJ1-1, is SAVISQKPSRDICQRGTSLTIQCQVDSQVTMMFWYRQQPGQSLTLIATANQGSEATYESGFVIDKFPISRPNLTFSTLTVSNMSPEDSSIYLCSVEDLPSEAFFGQGTRLTVV.

A word on this clonotype: A much bigger clone sits one base away, suggesting this may be a read error. The CDR3 nucleotides are TGTGCCATCAGCGGGACAGAAGAGACCCAGTACTTC. Amino acid sequence: CAISGTEETQYF. The rearrangement joins TRBV10-3 to TRBJ2-5; TRBD1 agrees at 7 bases. The CDR3 consists of 12 residues. With V trimmed by 6 bases and J by 3 bases, 1 base remained unmatched. In germline, CDR1 is ENHRY, CDR2 SYGVKD.

This clonotype showed up just a few times. J is TRBJ2-5 and V is TRBV29-1, with a weak D call TRBD2 (5 bases). The CDR3 is 11 amino acids. CDR1 is SQVTM and CDR2 is ANQGSEA in the germline V gene. V lost 8 bases, J lost 6 bases, and 13 bases lay in between. The CDR3 coding sequence is TGCAGCCTCAGGAGAGGGAAGACCCAGTACTTC. Amino acid sequence: CSLRRGKTQYF.

The J gene is TRBJ2-5, the V gene TRBV20-1; no firm D call. Germline V lookup: CDR1 DFQATT, CDR2 SNEGSKA (reference sequence). The CDR3 totals 12 residues. V lost 4 bases and J 1 base, leaving 7 bases between the germline ends. The CDR3 bases are TGCAGTGCTATGGAACCCCAAGAGACCCAGTACTTC. Translated, it gives CSAMEPQETQYF.

This clonotype has a handful of counts. V usage is TRBV7-9 and J usage is TRBJ2-5; 7 bases align to TRBD2. This CDR3 has 16 residues. V shed 5 bases, J shed 4 bases, and the junction held 13 bases outside the gene matches. Germline lookup yields CDR1 SEHNR and CDR2 FQNEAQ (reference sequence). The DNA for the CDR3 is TGTGCCAGCAGCAAGGCGGGACTAATACTCCGAGAGACCCAGTACTTC. Translated, it gives CASSKAGLILRETQYF.

The chain combines TRBV6-1 with TRBJ2-7; no clear D gene. The ends were cut back, 6 bases at V and 5 bases at J, with 5 bases in the middle. This CDR3 has 10 residues. From germline, CDR1 is MNHNS and CDR2 SASEGT. The CDR3 reads CASRGDEQYF. CDR3 nucleotides: TGTGCCAGCAGGGGCGACGAGCAGTACTTC.

The chain couples TRBV5-1 to TRBJ2-4; 7 bases are a match to TRBD1. Per the germline V gene, CDR1 is SGHRS and CDR2 is YFSETQ. Trimming removed 4 bases from V and 7 bases from J; junction bases left unmatched: 8. This CDR3 has 14 residues. The CDR3 spells CASSARDRSNIQYF. The CDR3 region has the DNA TGCGCCAGCAGCGCCCGGGACAGATCGAACATTCAGTACTTC.

This clonotype was seen a handful of times. The chain combines TRBV7-3 with TRBJ2-1, with 9 bases that match TRBD1. The trim removed 2 bases at V and 8 bases at J, leaving 13 bases unmatched. CDR1 and CDR2 from the germline V gene are SGHTA and FQGTGA. CDR3 length: 17 residues. The chain's CDR3 is CASSLYRGQGGFDEQFF. CDR3 DNA sequence: TGTGCCAGCAGCTTATATAGGGGACAGGGCGGCTTTGATGAGCAGTTCTTC.

The chain has TRBV11-2 and TRBJ2-1; no clear D gene. Germline V gene data show CDR1 as SGHAT and CDR2 as FQNNGV. V lost 0 bases to trimming and J lost 5 bases, with 8 bases between them. This CDR3 is built from 14 residues. The CDR3 reads CASSLERQNNEQFF. The CDR3, as DNA: TGTGCCAGCAGCTTAGAGCGGCAAAACAATGAGCAGTTCTTC.

The rearrangement links TRBV5-5 to TRBJ2-5, with D possibly called TRBD1 or TRBD2 (5 bases each). The CDR3 runs to 14 residues. The germline gives CDR1 SGHKS, CDR2 YYEKEE (reference sequence). Trimming took off 3 bases at V and 2 bases at J, with 11 bases between the two ends. The CDR3 protein is CASSSWDGQETQYF. CDR3 coding DNA: TGTGCCAGCAGCTCGTGGGACGGTCAAGAGACCCAGTACTTC. Full variable domain (rest looked up from reference TRBV5-5 and TRBJ2-5): DAGVTQSPTHLIKTRGQQVTLRCSPISGHKSVSWYQQVLGQGPQFIFQYYEKEERGRGNFPDRFSARQFPNYSSELNVNALLLGDSALYLCASSSWDGQETQYFGPGTRLLVL.

The chain uses TRBV10-3 and TRBJ2-3; 11 nucleotides agree with TRBD2. CDR3 size: 14 residues. The germline V gene has CDR1 ENHRY and CDR2 SYGVKD. V lost 8 bases and J lost 6; bases outside the gene matches: 7. The CDR3 here is CAIQSSGGADTQYF. Here the CDR3 DNA reads TGTGCCATCCAGAGTAGCGGGGGGGCTGATACGCAGTATTTT.

As for this clonotype: One end of the junction is discordant with germline, which a read error may explain. V gene TRBV7-7 combines with J gene TRBJ2-5; 13 bases agree with TRBD2. The CDR3 runs 17 residues. The V gene's germline CDR1 is SSHAT and CDR2 FNYEAQ (reference sequence). CDR3 DNA: TGTGCTAGCAGCCGGGGACTAGCGGGGTTGGAAGAAGAGACCCAGTACTTC. As protein: CASSRGLAGLEEETQYF.

This chain uses TRBV21-1 with TRBJ2-5; the DNA was not compared with TRBD2, the D call given in the table. The J call may be mistaken, given a closer DNA end match to TRBJ2-1. TRBV21-1 is shown as a pseudogene. The CDR3 consists of 18 residues. CDR3 amino acids: CASSKNLNLAGLYNEQFF. For the CDR3, the DNA is TGTGCCAGCAGCAAAAATTTAAATTTAGCGGGCCTCTACAATGAGCAGTTCTTC.

The chain joins TRBV15 to TRBJ2-7, with a tentative D call TRBD1 (6 bases). Germline V CDR1 and CDR2: LNHNV, YYDKDF (reference sequence). The CDR3 spans 13 residues. The ends were cut back, 1 base at V and 4 bases at J, with 8 bases in the middle. The CDR3 protein is CATSRVTGYEQYF. In DNA form, the CDR3 reads TGTGCCACCAGCAGAGTGACAGGTTACGAGCAGTACTTC.

There are a few counts of this clonotype. The chain recombines TRBV2 with TRBJ1-5; D is perhaps TRBD1 (5 bases). V lost 6 bases and J 5 bases, leaving 8 bases between the germline ends. The CDR3 sequence is 12 residues long. Germline assignment: CDR1 SNHLY and CDR2 FYNNEI. The CDR3 coding sequence is TGTGCCAGCAGGGGGGGGGATCAGCCCCAGCATTTT. Protein: CASRGGDQPQHF. The variable domain in full, with the rest retrieved from reference TRBV2 and TRBJ1-5, is EPEVTQTPSHQVTQMGQEVILRCVPISNHLYFYWYRQILGQKVEFLVSFYNNEISEKSEIFDDQFSVERPDGSNFTLKIRSTKLEDSAMYFCASRGGDQPQHFGDGTRLSIL.

The chain couples TRBV7-9 to TRBJ2-1; D is tentatively TRBD1 or TRBD2 (5 bases each). The CDR3 runs to 16 residues. Trimming shortened V by 5 bases and J by 6 bases, and 20 bases separated the two germline ends. Germline assignment: CDR1 SEHNR and CDR2 FQNEAQ (reference sequence). The CDR3 DNA is TGTGCCAGCAGCCCCGGGACCCAGTCTTTTGTCAATGAGCAGTTCTTC. This codes for CASSPGTQSFVNEQFF.

In its sample, this clonotype was seen a few times. The chain recombines TRBV27 with TRBJ2-5; 11 positions agree with TRBD2. CDR1 is MNHEY, CDR2 SMNVEV, per germline (reference sequence). Unmatched junction bases numbered 5, after V lost 3 bases and J lost 2 bases. CDR3 size: 16 residues. The CDR3 nucleotides are TGTGCCAGCAGTTTGCGTAGGACTAGCGGGCAAGAGACCCAGTACTTC. It codes for CASSLRRTSGQETQYF.